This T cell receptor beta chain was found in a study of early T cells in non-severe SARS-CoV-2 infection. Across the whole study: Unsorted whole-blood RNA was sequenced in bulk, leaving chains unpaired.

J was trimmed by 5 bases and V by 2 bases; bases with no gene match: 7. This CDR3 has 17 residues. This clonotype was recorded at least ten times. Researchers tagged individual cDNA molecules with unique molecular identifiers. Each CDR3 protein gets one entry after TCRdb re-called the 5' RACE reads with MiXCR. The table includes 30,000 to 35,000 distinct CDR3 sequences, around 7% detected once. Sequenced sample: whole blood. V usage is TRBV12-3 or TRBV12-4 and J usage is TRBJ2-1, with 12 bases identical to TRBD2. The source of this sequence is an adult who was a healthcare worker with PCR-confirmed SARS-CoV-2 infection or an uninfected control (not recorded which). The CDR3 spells CASSLKTSGRIDNEQFF. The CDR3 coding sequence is TGTGCCAGCAGTTTAAAGACTAGCGGGAGAATAGACAATGAGCAGTTCTTC.